This T cell receptor (beta chain) was identified in a study of cytomegalovirus exposure and HLA in healthy donors. Investigators did not record CMV serostatus for this donor. As concerns this clone: The antigen is not known.

Notes on the study in general: V- and J-gene trimming of TCR beta was linked (in a later analysis) to a missense DCLRE1C variant. Among donors in an Asian-associated ancestry cluster, a later analysis reportedly found fewer N-insertions than the roughly 700-donor mean.

Amplification used 60 Vbeta primers and 13 Jbeta primers. Measured with immunoSEQ multiplex PCR; TCRdb has only the in-frame clones, and not every one. The sample yields about 140,000 clones, 55% to 80% seen once. Germline-derived CDR1 and CDR2 are MNHNY and SVGAGI (reference sequence). Trimming removed 8 bases at V and 1 base at J, with 13 bases between. The CDR3 is 14 amino acids. This sequence was found in a human donor in good health. The chain couples TRBV6-6 to TRBJ2-3; D unclear. Sequencing input: PBMCs. The CDR3 DNA reads as TGTGCCAGCGGCGGCCTCCTGCGCACAGATACGCAGTATTTT. As protein: CASGGLLRTDTQYF.